A single sample gave rise to the 16 T cell receptor beta chains below, sequenced in a study of radiation and T cells in renal cell carcinoma (dated by TCRdb to 2018 to 2020). The sample's time point, from its label and the paper: baseline pretreatment blood. The treatment or condition label, read with the paper, signifies: 15 Gy SBRT to primary tumor, nephrectomy 4 weeks later. The library was prepared using the immunoSEQ multiplex PCR assay. TCRdb stores this immuneACCESS table with in-frame sequences only. Part of the clones is absent; in the studies checked, under half of the shortfall reflects unresolved V genes, and no reason is known for the rest. Recorded for this sample are approximately 90,000 clones; roughly 90% of them occurred a single time. Of the sample, roughly 8% is held by the ten largest clones. Sequencing was performed on blood, taken from a patient whose treatment included radiotherapy and nephrectomy. The source is a man aged 50 to 59 with renal cell carcinoma.

The chain uses TRBV15 and TRBJ2-1; 10 bases map to TRBD1. The CDR3 is made up of 15 amino acids. The germline V gene encodes CDR1 LNHNV and CDR2 YYDKDF (reference sequence). With 5 bases clipped from V and 6 bases from J, the junction kept 7 bases outside the gene matches. CDR3 amino acids: CATSPGTGVFNEQFF. The CDR3 nucleotides are TGTGCCACCAGCCCCGGGACAGGGGTCTTCAATGAGCAGTTCTTC.

This clone was counted a single time. The CDR3 DNA reads TGTGCCAGCAGCTTTGGGGGCAGGGGAAATTCACCCCTCCACTTT. Amino acid sequence: CASSFGGRGNSPLHF. The chain links TRBV5-4 to TRBJ1-6; a possible D gene is TRBD1 (6 bases). CDR1 SGHNT and CDR2 YYREEE come from the germline V gene (reference sequence). CDR3 size: 15 residues. Trimming pared 2 bases from V and 7 bases from J, leaving 13 bases between.

This sequence joins TRBV29-1 and TRBJ2-7; TRBD1 matches 9 bases. The trim removed 5 bases at V and 3 bases at J, leaving 5 bases unmatched. Germline CDR1 SQVTM, CDR2 ANQGSEA. This CDR3 spans 13 amino acids. In nucleotides, the CDR3 is TGCAGCGTTCCGGGACAGGGACACTACGAGCAGTACTTC. Translated: CSVPGQGHYEQYF.

This rearrangement joins TRBV19 to TRBJ1-5; no clear D gene. The CDR3 is 13 residues long. Germline-derived CDR1 and CDR2 are LNHDA and SQIVND (reference sequence). V shed 4 bases and J shed 1 base, with 5 bases lying between them. CDR3 DNA sequence: TGTGCCAGTAGTAGGTGGAGCAATCAGCCCCAGCATTTT. Residues: CASSRWSNQPQHF.

The chain carries TRBV9 and TRBJ1-6, with a tentative D call TRBD1 (6 bases). The CDR3 loop spans 13 amino acids. Looked up from germline, CDR1 is SGDLS and CDR2 is YYNGEE. Deletions cut 3 bases from V and 10 bases from J, with 11 bases between. CDR3 bases: TGTGCCAGCAGCGCATACAGGGAATCACCCCTCCACTTT. Translated, it gives CASSAYRESPLHF.

J is TRBJ2-1 and V is TRBV6-6; 9 nucleotides line up with TRBD2. Losses at the gene ends were 6 bases for V and 3 bases for J; bases not matched to a gene: 6. The CDR3 runs to 15 residues. Germline CDR1 reads MNHNY; CDR2 reads SVGAGI (reference sequence). In nucleotides, the CDR3 is TGTGCCAGCAGGGTAGCGGGAGTGGTCTACAATGAGCAGTTCTTC. Its translation is CASRVAGVVYNEQFF.

The chain couples TRBV19 to TRBJ2-1, with D perhaps matching TRBD1 (6 bases). Looked up from germline, CDR1 is LNHDA and CDR2 is SQIVND (reference sequence). This CDR3 has 13 residues. The V end lost 5 bases, the J end lost 9 bases, and 14 bases lay between the germline ends. The CDR3 reads CASSSTGMGEQFF. CDR3 sequence (DNA): TGTGCCAGTAGTTCAACAGGGATGGGTGAGCAGTTCTTC.

The rearrangement joins TRBV6-6 to TRBJ1-4; unclear D gene. CDR1 is MNHNY and CDR2 is SVGAGI in the germline V gene (reference sequence). Trimming cost V 10 bases and J 8 bases, with 17 bases left between them. The CDR3 runs to 13 residues. CDR3 in amino acids: CAIRTGVGEKLFF. The CDR3 DNA sequence: TGTGCCATCCGTACTGGGGTAGGGGAAAAACTGTTTTTT.

This chain links TRBV6-6 with TRBJ2-3; possibly TRBD2 for D (5 bases). Germline V gene data show CDR1 as MNHNY and CDR2 as SVGAGI (reference sequence). The CDR3 is made up of 15 amino acids. Trimming shortened V by 2 bases and J by 0 bases, and 9 bases separated the two germline ends. Written as DNA, the CDR3 is TGTGCCAGCAGTTACGGGAGTCGGAGCACAGATACGCAGTATTTT. Translation: CASSYGSRSTDTQYF.

The chain carries TRBV28 and TRBJ1-1, with TRBD1 identical over 8 bases. The CDR3 has 14 amino acids. Germline values: CDR1 MDHEN, CDR2 SYDVKM. V dropped 5 bases and J dropped 4; count of bases not matched to a gene: 6. The CDR3 here is CASSPGQAPTEAFF. Written as DNA, the CDR3 is TGTGCCAGCAGTCCGGGACAGGCACCCACTGAAGCTTTCTTT. The full variable domain, rest sourced from reference TRBV28 and TRBJ1-1, is DVKVTQSSRYLVKRTGEKVFLECVQDMDHENMFWYRQDPGLGLRLIYFSYDVKMKEKGDIPEGYSVSREKKERFSLILESASTNQTSMYLCASSPGQAPTEAFFGQGTRLTVV.

The CDR3 DNA reads as TGTGCCAGCAGTTACCTAGCTGGCGGCGAGGAGACCCAGTACTTC. It codes for CASSYLAGGEETQYF. This chain connects TRBV6-6 to TRBJ2-5, with D possibly matching TRBD2 (5 bases). V gave up 2 bases and J gave up 5 bases, with 15 bases separating them. Per germline, CDR1 MNHNY and CDR2 SVGAGI (reference sequence). The CDR3 length is 15 residues.

The rearrangement uses TRBV5-1 and TRBJ2-2; 7 nucleotides line up with TRBD1. Trimming cost V 1 base and J 5 bases; bases outside gene matches: 5. The CDR3 runs to 15 residues. CDR1 is SGHRS and CDR2 is YFSETQ in the germline V gene. The CDR3 sequence: CASSLSRGQTGELFF. For the CDR3, the DNA is TGCGCCAGCAGCTTGAGTAGGGGGCAAACCGGGGAGCTGTTTTTT.

Here the CDR3 DNA reads TGTGCCTGGACGGCGACGGTGAGCTCCTACAATGAGCAGTTCTTC. Encoded protein: CAWTATVSSYNEQFF. The V gene is TRBV30, the J gene TRBJ2-1, with D hard to call. Germline CDR1 and CDR2: GTSNPN and SVGIG (reference sequence). CDR3 length: 15 amino acids. Trimming removed 4 bases at V and 0 bases at J, with 13 bases between.

The rearrangement uses TRBV7-8 and TRBJ2-7, with TRBD1 matching 7 bases. CDR3 length equals 13 residues. CDR1 and CDR2 (germline): SGHVS, FQNEAQ. With 3 bases clipped from V and 6 bases from J, the junction kept 5 bases outside the gene matches. CDR3 in amino acids: CASSFTGVGEQYF. The CDR3 DNA sequence: TGTGCCAGCAGCTTTACAGGGGTAGGCGAGCAGTACTTC.

V usage is TRBV10-2 and J usage is TRBJ1-5; D remains unclear. The CDR3 covers 15 residues. Per the germline V gene, CDR1 is WSHSY and CDR2 is SAAADI. The ends were cut back, 2 bases at V and 7 bases at J, with 15 bases in the middle. The CDR3 DNA reads TGCGCCAGCAGTGAGGGGGTTGAGCTTTGGCAGCCCCAGCATTTT. Protein: CASSEGVELWQPQHF.

The chain joins TRBV5-5 to TRBJ1-2; D is possibly TRBD1 (6 bases). From germline, CDR1 is SGHKS and CDR2 YYEKEE (reference sequence). The CDR3 has 13 amino acids. V was shortened by 4 bases and J by 8 bases, with 15 bases between the two germline ends. The CDR3 is CASSLQGLGGYTF. For the CDR3, the DNA is TGTGCCAGCAGCCTACAGGGCCTAGGCGGCTACACCTTC.